Only one count was recorded for the clone carrying this TCR beta chain. Its antigen is still unknown. Prepared TCR beta cDNA libraries contained unique molecular identifiers. Each sample of roughly 1 to 11 million input T cells yielded about 500,000 cDNA molecules, so each molecule approximated one T cell. TCRdb ran MiXCR on the PCR reads and lists one entry per CDR3 protein. The data hold approximately 730,000 distinct CDR3 sequences, with 46% observed a single time. In germline, CDR1 is SGHNT, CDR2 YENEEA. This CDR3 has 15 amino acids. The ends were cut back, 5 bases at V and 0 bases at J, with 13 bases in the middle. The sample originates from a study of post-analysis software for immune sequencing data. About the study: Some patients lacked subtype; others had relapsing-remitting, secondary progressive or progressive-relapsing disease. General observations from the study: In patients, four to six TRBV segments were more frequent than in controls, with TRBV5-6, TRBV5-1 and TRBV20-1 among them. Analysis by F measure revealed that same-batch samples clustered strongly together.

The gene calls are TRBV11-3 and TRBJ2-5, with D unresolved. Sequences were obtained from blood. The clonotype comes from a girl under 18 with multiple sclerosis. As DNA, the CDR3 is TGTGCCAGCAGCCCCGACGTTAGGGACCAAGAGACCCAGTACTTC. Encoded protein: CASSPDVRDQETQYF. The full variable domain, in which reference TRBV11-3 and TRBJ2-5 provide the parts outside the CDR3, is EAGVVQSPRYKIIEKKQPVAFWCNPISGHNTLYWYLQNLGQGPELLIRYENEEAVDDSQLPKDRFSAERLKGVDSTLKIQPAELGDSAVYLCASSPDVRDQETQYFGPGTRLLVL.